What follows is one T cell receptor beta chain and its context. This sample is drawn from a study of blood T cell repertoires in COVID-19. V lost 6 bases, J lost 4 bases, and 13 bases lay in between. The length of the CDR3 is 13 residues. Generated by immunoSEQ multiplex PCR, the TCRdb table keeps only in-frame clones and is missing some. The sample lists 95,000 to 100,000 clones; 84% were seen once. Sequencing used peripheral blood. This TCR was recovered from a human donor in a cohort sampled during active COVID-19. This rearrangement joins TRBV12-3 or TRBV12-4 to TRBJ2-7; maybe TRBD2 (6 bases). DNA of the CDR3: TGTGCCAGCAGACCCCCGGGGGAATACGAGCAGTACTTC. This sequence encodes CASRPPGEYEQYF.